This passage covers 4 T cell receptor beta chains from one sample sequenced in a study of Ad26.COV2.S vaccination and SARS-CoV-2 variants. The protocol was immunoSEQ multiplex PCR, while the TCRdb copy is restricted to in-frame clones and leaves out a portion. In the table there are hundreds of thousands of clones, roughly 86% of which are singletons. Sample treatment: about 20 received Ad26.COV2.S at low or high dose, single or two shots; about five received placebo; per-sample allocation not given. The study sampled participants on day 63 after the first vaccine or placebo injection. The sample was peripheral blood, taken in a trial of Ad26.COV2.S vaccine versus placebo. These receptors originate from a person aged 18-60 years who received the Ad26.COV2.S COVID-19 vaccine or a placebo.

The chain links TRBV5-1 to TRBJ1-3; D perhaps matches TRBD1 (6 bases). The CDR3 runs to 15 residues. Trimming took 4 bases from V and 0 from J, leaving 11 bases between them. From germline, CDR1 is SGHRS and CDR2 YFSETQ. CDR3 nucleotides: TGCGCCAGCAGCCCGGCGACAGGCTCTGGAAACACCATATATTTT. It codes for CASSPATGSGNTIYF.

For this clone: Other DNA sequences within the sample encode an identical CDR3. The chain links TRBV18 to TRBJ2-7; TRBD1 or TRBD2 may be the D gene (5 bases each). Deletions cut 3 bases from V and 1 base from J, with 10 bases between. CDR3 length equals 14 residues. Germline assignment: CDR1 KGHSH and CDR2 LQKENI. The CDR3 nucleotides are TGTGCCAGCTCACCCGGGACGGGTTCCTACGAGCAGTACTTC. This codes for CASSPGTGSYEQYF.

This chain uses TRBV5-5 with TRBJ1-2, with TRBD1 matching 7 bases. This CDR3 region has 13 residues. With V trimmed by 4 bases and J by 4 bases, 4 bases remained unmatched. CDR1 is SGHKS and CDR2 is YYEKEE in the germline V gene (reference sequence). CDR3 amino acids: CASSLRDSYGYTF. CDR3 in DNA: TGTGCCAGCAGCCTCCGGGACAGCTATGGCTACACCTTC.

The V call is TRBV7-9, the J call TRBJ2-7, with a possible D match to TRBD2 (5 bases). Germline CDR1 SEHNR, CDR2 FQNEAQ (reference sequence). Trimming shortened V by 1 base and J by 2 bases, and 9 bases separated the two germline ends. The CDR3 totals 14 residues. In DNA form, the CDR3 reads TGTGCCAGCAGCTTAGAGACTAAGCCCTACGAGCAGTACTTC. It codes for CASSLETKPYEQYF.